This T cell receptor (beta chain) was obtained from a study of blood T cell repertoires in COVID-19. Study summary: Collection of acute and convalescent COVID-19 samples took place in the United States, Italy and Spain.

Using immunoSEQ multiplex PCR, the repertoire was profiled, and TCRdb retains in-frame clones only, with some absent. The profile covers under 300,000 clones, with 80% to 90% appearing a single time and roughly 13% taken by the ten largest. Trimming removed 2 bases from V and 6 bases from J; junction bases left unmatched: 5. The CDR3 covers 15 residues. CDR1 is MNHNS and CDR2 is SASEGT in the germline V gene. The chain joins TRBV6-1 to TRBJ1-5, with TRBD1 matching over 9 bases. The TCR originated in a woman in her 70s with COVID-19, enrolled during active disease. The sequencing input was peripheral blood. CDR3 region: CASSERDRVGQPQHF. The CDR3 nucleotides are TGTGCCAGCAGTGAAAGGGACAGGGTAGGTCAGCCCCAGCATTTT.